This T cell receptor (beta chain) was recorded in a study of blood T cells in healthy people across ages (dated by TCRdb to between 2014 and 2017). Looking at the study overall: Template switching captured roughly one uniquely barcoded TCR beta cDNA molecule per two T cells in model experiments. Two additional independent replicas of 1 million unique cDNA reads from the same blood draw were analyzed for two donors (one aged 18 to 30 and one aged 80 or older). To avoid experimental bias, donors of different ages were distributed randomly across sequencing lanes. To track age-related changes in TCR beta repertoire diversity, the study relied on deep sequencing normalized with unique cDNA molecular identifiers. Donors were grouped into four age groups: young (average approximately 16 years), middle-aged (less than 40), aged (approximately 58) and long-lived (around 80).

Donors were around 37 systemically healthy Caucasian individuals from Russia aged 6 to 90 years. Each donor gave around 9.9 milliliters of peripheral blood, collected into EDTA-treated Vacutainer tubes. Ficoll-Paque density-gradient centrifugation was used to isolate PBMCs, with at least 6.5 million per sample. Total RNA was extracted from PBMCs with Trizol reagent, with at least 5 micrograms obtained per sample. The percentages of naive CD45RAhigh/CD27high T cells were determined by flow cytometry on a PBMC aliquot from every donor. Compared with germline, V lacks 6 bases and J lacks 2 bases; bases without a gene match: 9. The germline V gene encodes CDR1 MNHEY and CDR2 SMNVEV (reference sequence). Taken from cysteine to phenylalanine, the CDR3 has 15 residues. Of all the DNA, just the CDR3 is kept, 45 bases in frame from base 1. On this clonotype itself: Its antigen specificity is not known. Base-call qualities are not available, and no considerably larger clone is one nucleotide away.

Overall study outcomes, separate from this receptor: Donor CMV infection status was unknown, potentially confounding age-related changes in expanded clonotypes. Since profiling was done on bulk unsorted PBMCs, naive and antigen-experienced compartments could not be conclusively compared. There was a strong correlation between observed TCR beta diversity and the percentage of naive T cells measured by flow cytometry. As age increased, observed TCR beta diversity per million T cells dropped in a roughly linear way, and a significant reduction was already evident by age 40. Total diversity estimates from one million sequenced T cells were considered lower bounds and underestimates. Compared with the aged group, more naive CD4+ T cells, fewer expanded clones and increased TCR diversity were shown by the long-lived group, suggesting age selection.

The protocol used for the library was 5' RACE. The sequencer was an Illumina HiSeq 2500. A second roughly 6 to 11 cycle PCR used a sample-barcoded 5' primer and a J-beta primer mix. A template-switch 5' adaptor carrying 12 random nucleotides introduced a unique molecular identifier onto each TCR beta cDNA molecule. Each sample yielded at least 2.5 million CDR3-containing paired-end reads. The Mint cDNA synthesis kit, primed by a TRBC-specific oligonucleotide, was used to synthesize first-strand cDNA from all RNA. Following uracil-DNA glycosylase treatment, all cDNA underwent a first 18-cycle PCR with the universal primers M1SS and BC2_uni_R. The study's own analysis went as follows. For normalization, 1 million high-quality reads were randomly selected from each sample, with every read carrying a distinct molecular identifier. Reads with shared molecular identifiers were discarded instead of being binned into consensus sequences. CDR3 identification, clonotype clustering and error correction used MiTCR with a Q25 quality threshold and the strictest error-elimination algorithm. A nonparametric unseen species model using Euler transformation provided a lower-bound estimate of total TCR beta diversity. TCRdb redid the processing of the public reads, applying fastp at Q25 and MiXCR, and retained in-frame beta chains. Entries that share a CDR3 protein sequence are merged under the most common genes and DNA. The V and J calls follow TCRdb's processing rather than the paper's. This sample lists approximately 1.5 million distinct CDR3 sequences; approximately 42% were detected once. The leading ten clones occupy under 5% of the sample.

The sequenced sample was blood. This TCR was recovered from a woman aged 18-29 years in good health. This chain is built from TRBV27 and TRBJ2-5; a stretch of 7 junction bases matches TRBD1. The sequenced DNA: TGTGCCAGCAGCCCTGACAGGGAAAATCAAGAGACCCAGTACTTC. Its protein is CASSPDRENQETQYF.